This T cell receptor (beta chain) appears in the sequencing data of a study of OX40 agonist ivuxolimab in advanced cancers. V gave up 1 base and J gave up 0 bases, with 9 bases separating them. The CDR3 loop spans 15 amino acids. Per germline, CDR1 SGHTA and CDR2 FQGNSA. Here immunoSEQ multiplex PCR was the method, and the copy in TCRdb shows in-frame clones only, minus some. The repertoire holds fewer than 90,000 clones, with about 90% as singletons. The source was CD4+ or CD8+ T cells sorted from blood, collected in a trial of the OX40 agonist ivuxolimab. The chain carries TRBV7-2 and TRBJ1-1; the D gene is possibly TRBD1 (6 bases). The source of this sequence is an adult with an advanced solid tumor such as melanoma, head and neck, liver or kidney cancer. The CDR3 here is CASSLVGQLNTEAFF. CDR3 DNA: TGTGCCAGCAGCTTAGTTGGACAGCTGAACACTGAAGCTTTCTTT. The full variable domain, in which reference TRBV7-2 and TRBJ1-1 provide the parts outside the CDR3, is GAGVSQSPSNKVTEKGKDVELRCDPISGHTALYWYRQSLGQGLEFLIYFQGNSAPDKSGLPSDRFSAERTGGSVSTLTIQRTQQEDSAVYLCASSLVGQLNTEAFFGQGTRLTVV.